These T cell receptor beta chains were read from a single sample in a study of cytomegalovirus exposure and HLA in healthy donors. Using immunoSEQ multiplex PCR, the repertoire was profiled, and TCRdb retains in-frame clones only, with some absent. The data contain about 170,000 clones, roughly 83% of them singletons. Sequencing was done on a sample of PBMCs. These receptor sequences come from a boy aged 2 to 9 in good health and CMV-seronegative. The CDR3 runs from the conserved cysteine through the conserved F or W. Fields, in order: CDR3 DNA, CDR3 protein, D gene, V gene, J gene, clone size. The D gene is left open where the match is weak. A row's size may be missing; if present it is once, few, many or a size class.

DNA: TGTGCCAGTAGTGTCCCCGGACATCCCCGGAGGTTCTTC
CDR3: CASSVPGHPRRFF
D: NA
V: TRBV19
J: TRBJ2-1
size: NA

DNA: TGTGCCAGCAGTGGACTCGGAAGCACAGATACGCAGTATTTT
CDR3: CASSGLGSTDTQYF
D: NA
V: TRBV6-5
J: TRBJ2-3
size: NA

DNA: TGTGCCAGCAGCGTGGCCGGGACTCGTAACAATGAGCAGTTCTTC
CDR3: CASSVAGTRNNEQFF
D: NA
V: TRBV9
J: TRBJ2-1
size: NA

DNA: TGTGCCACCAGCAGAGTTCCTAGCGGGACCTACAATGAGCAGTTCTTC
CDR3: CATSRVPSGTYNEQFF
D: TRBD2
V: TRBV15
J: TRBJ2-1
size: NA

DNA: TGTGCCAGCAGTGAAAAATGGCTAGCGGGGCTGGACACAGATACGCAGTATTTT
CDR3: CASSEKWLAGLDTDTQYF
D: TRBD2
V: TRBV2
J: TRBJ2-3
size: NA

DNA: TGTGCCAGCAGCGCGTCAGGGGCAATCTCAGATACGCAGTATTTT
CDR3: CASSASGAISDTQYF
D: NA
V: TRBV9
J: TRBJ2-3
size: NA

DNA: TGTGCCAGCAGCCCGCCGGGACTAGCGGGGAACTACGAGCAGTACTTC
CDR3: CASSPPGLAGNYEQYF
D: TRBD2
V: TRBV9
J: TRBJ2-7
size: NA

DNA: TGCGCCAGCAGCCAAGGGGCCAGGAAAGACAGGGCCAACTATGGCTACACCTTC
CDR3: CASSQGARKDRANYGYTF
D: TRBD1
V: TRBV4-3
J: TRBJ1-2
size: few

DNA: TGCGCCAGCAGTGATCCGACGGTAGCGGGGGGGCCAGATACGCAGTATTTT
CDR3: CASSDPTVAGGPDTQYF
D: TRBD2
V: TRBV10-2
J: TRBJ2-3
size: NA

DNA: TGCGCCAGCAGCTTGCGGCCTAGCGGCCCGAGGGGAGAGACCCAGTACTTC
CDR3: CASSLRPSGPRGETQYF
D: TRBD2
V: TRBV5-1
J: TRBJ2-5
size: NA

DNA: TGTGCCAGCAGCCCACGGGACAGGAGAAATGAAAAACTGTTTTTT
CDR3: CASSPRDRRNEKLFF
D: TRBD1
V: TRBV14
J: TRBJ1-4
size: NA

DNA: TGTGCCAGCAGCTTTAGGGGGACCTCAGCCGGGGAGCTGTTTTTT
CDR3: CASSFRGTSAGELFF
D: NA
V: TRBV7-8
J: TRBJ2-2
size: NA

DNA: TGTGCCAGCAGTCTAGGATCCCCCACAGATACGCAGTATTTT
CDR3: CASSLGSPTDTQYF
D: NA
V: TRBV28
J: TRBJ2-3
size: NA

DNA: TGTGCCAGCAGCCCCCGGGACAGAAACGAGCAGTACTTC
CDR3: CASSPRDRNEQYF
D: TRBD1
V: TRBV9
J: TRBJ2-7
size: NA

DNA: TGTTCCAGCAGCTCCCGGACTAGCGGGAGACAAAATGAGCAGTTCTTC
CDR3: CSSSSRTSGRQNEQFF
D: TRBD2
V: TRBV7-9
J: TRBJ2-1
size: NA

DNA: TGTGCCAGCTCACTACAGGGCTATAATTCACCCCTCCACTTT
CDR3: CASSLQGYNSPLHF
D: NA
V: TRBV18
J: TRBJ1-6
size: NA

DNA: TGTGCCAGTAGTACCGGAGGGACAGGGAGAAGGGAAAAACTGTTTTTT
CDR3: CASSTGGTGRREKLFF
D: TRBD1
V: TRBV19
J: TRBJ1-4
size: NA

DNA: TGTGCCAGCAGTCTTTTGCTAGCGCCGTACTCCTACAATGAGCAGTTCTTC
CDR3: CASSLLLAPYSYNEQFF
D: NA
V: TRBV28
J: TRBJ2-1
size: few

DNA: TGTGCCAGCAGCTTTTGGAGGGGTATAGACCAAGAGACCCAGTACTTC
CDR3: CASSFWRGIDQETQYF
D: NA
V: TRBV5-6
J: TRBJ2-5
size: NA

DNA: TGCAGCGTAAAAGGGGGACTAAGAGCACCGTCTACCTACAATGAGCAGTTCTTC
CDR3: CSVKGGLRAPSTYNEQFF
D: NA
V: TRBV29-1
J: TRBJ2-1
size: NA

DNA: TGTGCCTGGAGTTTTTCCCCCATAGGAGGGAACAATGAGCAGTTCTTC
CDR3: CAWSFSPIGGNNEQFF
D: NA
V: TRBV30
J: TRBJ2-1
size: NA

DNA: TGTGCCACCAGCAGAGTGGGGGCTAGCGGGAGAACGGATACGCAGTATTTT
CDR3: CATSRVGASGRTDTQYF
D: TRBD2
V: TRBV15
J: TRBJ2-3
size: few

DNA: TGTGCCAGCAGCCCCGGGACTAGCGGATTTAAAGAGACCCAGTACTTC
CDR3: CASSPGTSGFKETQYF
D: TRBD2
V: TRBV9
J: TRBJ2-5
size: NA

DNA: TGTGCCTCCCGGACAGGGGGAGATTCACCCCTCCACTTT
CDR3: CASRTGGDSPLHF
D: TRBD1
V: TRBV10-3
J: TRBJ1-6
size: NA

DNA: TGCGCCAGCAGCCCCGCGGGACAGGACTATGGCTACACCTTC
CDR3: CASSPAGQDYGYTF
D: TRBD1
V: TRBV4-1
J: TRBJ1-2
size: NA

DNA: TGTGCCAGTAATCCGAGGACACGGCACATCTACGAGCAGTACTTC
CDR3: CASNPRTRHIYEQYF
D: NA
V: TRBV19
J: TRBJ2-7
size: NA

DNA: TGTGCCAGCTCCCCGTCGAGTTTGGAGCAGTACTTC
CDR3: CASSPSSLEQYF
D: NA
V: TRBV18
J: TRBJ2-7
size: NA

DNA: TGTGCCAGCAGCAGGACAGGGTATGCGTATGGCTACACCTTC
CDR3: CASSRTGYAYGYTF
D: TRBD1
V: TRBV5-8
J: TRBJ1-2
size: NA